The clone carrying this T cell receptor (beta chain) was recorded once. Relative to the germline gene, one junction end is altered; a read error may explain this. The CDR3 length is 16 residues. Germline V lookup: CDR1 MNHNY, CDR2 SVGAGI (reference sequence). RNA was extracted from bulk tissue without any cell sorting. The data derive from a study of tumor and adjacent non-tumor tissue in lung cancer. Study-level background: Some 4.2 million productive TCRbeta reads were obtained per sample on average.

Three rounds of nested PCR, following a modified ARM-PCR protocol, produced the TCRbeta library. TCRdb reanalysed the multiplex PCR reads using MiXCR and keeps one entry per CDR3 protein. The profile covers approximately 120,000 distinct CDR3 sequences, with about 75% appearing a single time and under 45% taken by the ten largest. This TCR derives from a woman in her fifties or sixties with non-small cell lung cancer. The source material was lung tumor tissue. This sequence joins TRBV6-6 and TRBJ2-7, with TRBD2 matching over 8 bases. For the CDR3, the DNA is TGTGTCAGCAGCTTAAAGTCAGCGGGAGAGACCTACGAGCAGTACTTC. Translation: CVSSLKSAGETYEQYF.